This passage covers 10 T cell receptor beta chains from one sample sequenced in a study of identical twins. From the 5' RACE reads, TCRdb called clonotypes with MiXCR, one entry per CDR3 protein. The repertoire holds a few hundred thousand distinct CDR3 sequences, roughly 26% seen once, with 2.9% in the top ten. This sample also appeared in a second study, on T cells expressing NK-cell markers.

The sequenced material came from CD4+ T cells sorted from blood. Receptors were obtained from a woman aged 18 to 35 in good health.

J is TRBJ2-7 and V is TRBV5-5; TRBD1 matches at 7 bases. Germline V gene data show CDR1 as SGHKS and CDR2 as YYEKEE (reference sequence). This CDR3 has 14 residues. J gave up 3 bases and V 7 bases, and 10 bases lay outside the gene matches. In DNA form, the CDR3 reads TGTGCCAGCGGCCCTGGGACAGTCCTCTACGAGCAGTACTTC. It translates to CASGPGTVLYEQYF.

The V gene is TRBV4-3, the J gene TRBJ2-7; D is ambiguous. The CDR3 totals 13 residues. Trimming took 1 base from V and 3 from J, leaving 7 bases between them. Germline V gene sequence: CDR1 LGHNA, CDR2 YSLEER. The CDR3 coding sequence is TGCGCCAGCAGCCAAGTTAGGGACTACGAGCAGTACTTC. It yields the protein CASSQVRDYEQYF.

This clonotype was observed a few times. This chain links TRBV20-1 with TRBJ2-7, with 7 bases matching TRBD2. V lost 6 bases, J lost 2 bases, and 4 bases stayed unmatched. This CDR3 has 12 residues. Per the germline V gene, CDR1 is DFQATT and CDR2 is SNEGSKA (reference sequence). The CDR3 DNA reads TGCAGTGCGGGGGGGGAACCCTACGAGCAGTACTTC. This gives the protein CSAGGEPYEQYF.

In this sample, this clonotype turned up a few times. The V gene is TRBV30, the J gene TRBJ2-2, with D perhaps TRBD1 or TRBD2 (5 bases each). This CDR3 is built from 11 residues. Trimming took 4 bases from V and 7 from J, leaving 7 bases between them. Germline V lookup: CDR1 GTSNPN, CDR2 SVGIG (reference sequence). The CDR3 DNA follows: TGTGCCTGGACTGGGGGCGGGGAGCTGTTTTTT. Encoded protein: CAWTGGGELFF.

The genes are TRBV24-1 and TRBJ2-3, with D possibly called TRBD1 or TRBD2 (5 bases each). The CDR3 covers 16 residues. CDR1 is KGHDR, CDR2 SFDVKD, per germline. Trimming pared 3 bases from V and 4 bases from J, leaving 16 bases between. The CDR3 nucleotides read TGTGCCACCAGTGATCCGGGACCGACCCAGGCAGATACGCAGTATTTT. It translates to CATSDPGPTQADTQYF.

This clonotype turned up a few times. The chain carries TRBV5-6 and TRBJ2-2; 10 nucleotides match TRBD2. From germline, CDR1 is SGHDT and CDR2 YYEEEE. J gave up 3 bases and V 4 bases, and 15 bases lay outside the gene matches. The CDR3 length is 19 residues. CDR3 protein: CASSPGGLAGASYTGELFF. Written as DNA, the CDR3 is TGTGCCAGCAGCCCTGGGGGGCTAGCGGGAGCGTCGTACACCGGGGAGCTGTTTTTT.

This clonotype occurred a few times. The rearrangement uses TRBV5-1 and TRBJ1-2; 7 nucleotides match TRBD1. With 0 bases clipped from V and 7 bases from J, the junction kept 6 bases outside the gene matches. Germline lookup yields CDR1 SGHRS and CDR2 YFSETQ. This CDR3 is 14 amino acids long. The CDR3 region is CASSLEGASGGYTF. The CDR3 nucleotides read TGCGCCAGCAGCTTGGAGGGGGCGTCGGGTGGCTACACCTTC. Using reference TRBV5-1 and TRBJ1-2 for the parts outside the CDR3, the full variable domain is KAGVTQTPRYLIKTRGQQVTLSCSPISGHRSVSWYQQTPGQGLQFLFEYFSETQRNKGNFPGRFSGRQFSNSRSEMNVSTLELGDSALYLCASSLEGASGGYTFGSGTRLTVV.

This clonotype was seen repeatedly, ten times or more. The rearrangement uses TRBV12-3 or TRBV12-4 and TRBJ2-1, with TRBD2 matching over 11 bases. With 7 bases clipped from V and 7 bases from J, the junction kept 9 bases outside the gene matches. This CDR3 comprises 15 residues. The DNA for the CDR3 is TGTGCCAGCAACGTCATAGCGGGGGGGCTTAATGAGCAGTTCTTC. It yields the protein CASNVIAGGLNEQFF.

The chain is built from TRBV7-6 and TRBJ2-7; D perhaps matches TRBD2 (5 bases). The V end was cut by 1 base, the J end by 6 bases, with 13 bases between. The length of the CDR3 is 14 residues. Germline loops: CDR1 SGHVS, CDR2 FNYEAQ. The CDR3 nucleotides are TGTGCCAGCAGCTTAGGCCGCGGGTTAGGCGAGCAGTACTTC. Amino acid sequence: CASSLGRGLGEQYF.

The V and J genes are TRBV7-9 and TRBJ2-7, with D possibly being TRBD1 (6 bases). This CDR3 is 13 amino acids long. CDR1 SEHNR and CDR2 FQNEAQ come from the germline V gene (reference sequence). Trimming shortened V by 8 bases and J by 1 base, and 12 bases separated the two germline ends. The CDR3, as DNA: TGTGCCAGCGCGAGAACAGGGTCCTACGAGCAGTACTTC. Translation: CASARTGSYEQYF.